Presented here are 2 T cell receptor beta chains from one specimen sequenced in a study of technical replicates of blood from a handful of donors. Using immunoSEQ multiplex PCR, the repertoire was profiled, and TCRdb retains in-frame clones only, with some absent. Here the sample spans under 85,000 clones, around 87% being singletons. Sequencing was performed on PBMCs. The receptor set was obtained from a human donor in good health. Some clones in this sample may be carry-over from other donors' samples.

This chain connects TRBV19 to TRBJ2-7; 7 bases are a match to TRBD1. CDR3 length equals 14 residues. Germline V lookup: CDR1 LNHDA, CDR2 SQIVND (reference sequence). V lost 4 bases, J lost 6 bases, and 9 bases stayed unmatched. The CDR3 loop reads CASSTTGDGVEQYF. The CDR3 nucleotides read TGTGCCAGTAGTACAACAGGGGACGGGGTCGAGCAGTACTTC.

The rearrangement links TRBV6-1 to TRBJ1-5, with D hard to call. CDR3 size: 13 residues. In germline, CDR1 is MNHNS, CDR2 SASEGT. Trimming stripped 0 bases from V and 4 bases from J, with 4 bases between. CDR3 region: CASSEARNQPQHF. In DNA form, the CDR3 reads TGTGCCAGCAGTGAAGCGCGTAATCAGCCCCAGCATTTT.